This T cell receptor (beta chain) came from a study of Ad26.COV2.S vaccination and SARS-CoV-2 variants. Comments on this clone: Its cognate antigen is unknown.

This table comes from immunoSEQ multiplex PCR, and its TCRdb copy is limited to in-frame clones, with some not included. The table has hundreds of thousands of clones, about 90% seen once. The length of the CDR3 is 15 residues. The V gene lost 1 base and the J gene lost 4 bases, with 11 bases spanning the gap. Per the germline V gene, CDR1 is SGHKS and CDR2 is YYEKEE (reference sequence). Treatment reported: 15 to 20 received Ad26.COV2.S at low or high dose, single or two shots; 5 received placebo; per-sample allocation not given. Samples came from day 63 after the first vaccine or placebo injection. SARS-CoV-2 spike from the Wuhan strain was encoded by the vaccine, an Ad26 vector. Study-wide points: Once vaccination had occurred, spike-specific CD8+ and CD4+ T cell responses reportedly showed substantial breadth. In TCR breadth and depth analyses, total T cell responses may have been underestimated.

This material consisted of peripheral blood, taken in a trial of Ad26.COV2.S vaccine versus placebo. The chain couples TRBV5-5 to TRBJ2-2; D is possibly TRBD1 (5 bases). This receptor was taken from a person between 18 and 65 years old who received the Ad26.COV2.S COVID-19 vaccine or a placebo. The CDR3 loop is CASSLYRMITGELFF. The CDR3 DNA follows: TGTGCCAGCAGCTTGTACAGGATGATCACCGGGGAGCTGTTTTTT.